These T cell receptor beta chains were read from a single sample in a study of T-cell memory formation after mild COVID-19. TCRdb independently ran MiXCR on the 5' RACE reads; one entry per CDR3 protein. The profile covers about 140,000 distinct CDR3 sequences, with 14% appearing a single time and 28% taken by the ten largest. The material sequenced was PBMCs or a T cell subset sorted from them (not recorded which). These receptors originate from an adult woman who had mild COVID-19 (a few samples of this study predate the infection). Cell type and time point are not known. CDR3s leave out the opening cysteine and the closing phenylalanine or tryptophan.

v_call cdr3_aa
TRBV11-3 ASSSIEQGNSQETQY
TRBV9 ASSSFGGRGSYNSPLH
TRBV14 ASSQDLSGTGWTLNTEAF
TRBV29-1 SVLIYNEQF
TRBV30 ACSGHLISYEQY
TRBV7-9 ASSFPVNTEAF
TRBV9 ASSVGGSASTDTQY
TRBV7-3 ASSLQTSGNNEQF
TRBV28 ASSLTGGTEAF
TRBV7-8 ASSLGGTAGNTEAF
TRBV9 ASSVADPLNIGDTQY
TRBV12-3/TRBV12-4 ASSLFSGFTYNEQF
TRBV19 ASSPLGAGNTGELF
TRBV20-1 SARVRGLSGGSYEQY
TRBV7-8 ASSLSRAGGYRNGYT
TRBV4-1 ASSQEASGVSYEQY
TRBV13 ASSLGLPGQGPYEQY
TRBV24-1 ATSDRPTGTRGGEQY
TRBV12-3/TRBV12-4 ASSLFSGDNEQY
TRBV24-1 ATSDRDNTDTQY
TRBV5-4 ASSQFPGQGNTEAF
TRBV20-1 SGERWNTEAF
TRBV4-1 ASSQVTGPGNYGYT
TRBV5-1 ASSLDTEGSNGYNEQF
TRBV7-2 ASSSGREREIPDTQY
TRBV9 ASSVRTGWNEQF
TRBV12-3/TRBV12-4 ASSPFRGEVF
TRBV20-1 SANQGSYEQY
TRBV5-1 ASTGGEAEAF
TRBV7-9 ASSLEVGEYDGYT
TRBV24-1 ATSDHVSQHNEQF
TRBV24-1 ATSEKTSSTDTQY
TRBV6-1 ASSDLEGIDEQF
TRBV7-6 ASSLATYLQGTDYGYT
TRBV7-9 ASSLGSAGSRTDTQY
TRBV9 ASSTQLGGTDTQY
TRBV14 ASSGSWGTEAF
TRBV7-6 ASSPLGANTIY